This T cell receptor (beta chain) comes out of a study of blood T cell repertoires in COVID-19. The wider study: Some COVID-19 samples were acute and others convalescent; all came from the United States, Italy and Spain. The analysed material was cDNA or gDNA that came from T cells, B-cell-depleted T cells, or PBMCs.

The V end lost 2 bases, the J end lost 2 bases, and 10 bases lay between the germline ends. The CDR3 totals 15 residues. The germline gives CDR1 MNHEY, CDR2 SVGEGT. In the original analysis: Amplified reference gene primers provided the basis for estimating nucleated cell counts. TCRdb's copy holds only in-frame clones and misses some; the assay was immunoSEQ multiplex PCR. V, J and clone size were drawn from that table, and D and trimming were deduced from the DNA. Of over 60,000 clones detected, roughly 84% appear once; the ten largest clones hold approximately 10%. This TCR was sampled from a human donor in a cohort sampled during active COVID-19. Sample: peripheral blood. V is TRBV6-2 or TRBV6-3 and J is TRBJ2-1, with D perhaps TRBD1 (5 bases). CDR3 amino acids: CASSYGGATYNEQFF. The CDR3 DNA sequence: TGTGCCAGCAGTTACGGTGGGGCTACCTACAATGAGCAGTTCTTC.